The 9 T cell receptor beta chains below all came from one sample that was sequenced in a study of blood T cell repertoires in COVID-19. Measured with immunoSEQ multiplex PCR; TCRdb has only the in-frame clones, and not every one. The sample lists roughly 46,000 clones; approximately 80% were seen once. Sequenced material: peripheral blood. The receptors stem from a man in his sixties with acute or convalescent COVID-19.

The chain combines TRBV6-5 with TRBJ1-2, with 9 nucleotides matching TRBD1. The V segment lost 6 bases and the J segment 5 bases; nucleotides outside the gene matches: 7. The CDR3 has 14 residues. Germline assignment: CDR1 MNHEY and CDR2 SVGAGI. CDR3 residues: CASSYGQGTYGYTF. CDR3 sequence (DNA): TGTGCCAGCAGCTACGGACAGGGGACATATGGCTACACCTTC.

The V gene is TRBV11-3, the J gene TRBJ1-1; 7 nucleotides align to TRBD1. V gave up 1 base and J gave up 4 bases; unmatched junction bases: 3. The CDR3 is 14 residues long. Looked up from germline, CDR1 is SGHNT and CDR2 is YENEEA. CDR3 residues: CASSLGTGPTEAFF. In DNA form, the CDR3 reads TGTGCCAGCAGCTTAGGGACAGGCCCCACTGAAGCTTTCTTT.

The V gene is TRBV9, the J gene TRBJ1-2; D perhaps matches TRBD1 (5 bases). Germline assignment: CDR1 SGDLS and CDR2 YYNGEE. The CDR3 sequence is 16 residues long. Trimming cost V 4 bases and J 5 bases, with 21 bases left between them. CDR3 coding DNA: TGTGCCAGCAGCCCGCAAGGGGAAACCCAAGGATATGGCTACACCTTC. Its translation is CASSPQGETQGYGYTF.

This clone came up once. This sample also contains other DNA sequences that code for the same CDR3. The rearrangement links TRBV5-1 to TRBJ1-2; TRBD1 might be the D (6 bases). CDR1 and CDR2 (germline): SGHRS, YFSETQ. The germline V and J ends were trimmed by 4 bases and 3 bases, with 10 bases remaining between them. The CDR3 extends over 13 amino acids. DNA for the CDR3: TGCGCCAGCAGCCTACAGGGCGACTATGGCTACACCTTC. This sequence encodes CASSLQGDYGYTF.

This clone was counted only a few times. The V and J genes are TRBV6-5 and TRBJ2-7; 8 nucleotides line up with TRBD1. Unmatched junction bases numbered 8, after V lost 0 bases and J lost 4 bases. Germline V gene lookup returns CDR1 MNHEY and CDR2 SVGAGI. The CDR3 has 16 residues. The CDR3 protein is CASSYSSETGAYEQYF. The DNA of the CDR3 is TGTGCCAGCAGTTACTCGAGCGAGACAGGGGCTTACGAGCAGTACTTC.

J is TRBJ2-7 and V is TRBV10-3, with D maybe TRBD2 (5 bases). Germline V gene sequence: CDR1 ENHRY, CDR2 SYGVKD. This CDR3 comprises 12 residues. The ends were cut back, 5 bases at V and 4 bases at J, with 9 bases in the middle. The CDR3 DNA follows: TGTGCCATCAGTTTAACTAGATACGAGCAGTACTTC. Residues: CAISLTRYEQYF.

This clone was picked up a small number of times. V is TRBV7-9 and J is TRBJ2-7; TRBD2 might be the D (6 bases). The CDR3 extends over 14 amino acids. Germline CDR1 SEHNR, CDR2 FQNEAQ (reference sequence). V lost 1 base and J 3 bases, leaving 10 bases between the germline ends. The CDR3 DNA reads TGTGCCAGCAGCTTAGTGGGGAGGAGCTACGAGCAGTACTTC. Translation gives CASSLVGRSYEQYF.

The CDR3 is CATSDLREQYF. CDR3 coding DNA: TGTGCCACCAGTGATTTGCGCGAGCAGTACTTC. The rearrangement links TRBV24-1 to TRBJ2-7; unclear D gene. CDR1 KGHDR and CDR2 SFDVKD come from the germline V gene. The V end was cut by 0 bases, the J end by 6 bases, with 2 bases between. The CDR3 runs to 11 residues.

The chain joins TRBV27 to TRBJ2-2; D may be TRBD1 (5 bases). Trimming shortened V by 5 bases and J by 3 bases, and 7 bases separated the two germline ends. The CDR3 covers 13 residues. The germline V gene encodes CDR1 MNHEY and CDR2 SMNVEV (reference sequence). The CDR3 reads CASSQGYTGELFF. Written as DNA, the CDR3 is TGTGCCAGCAGTCAGGGTTACACCGGGGAGCTGTTTTTT.